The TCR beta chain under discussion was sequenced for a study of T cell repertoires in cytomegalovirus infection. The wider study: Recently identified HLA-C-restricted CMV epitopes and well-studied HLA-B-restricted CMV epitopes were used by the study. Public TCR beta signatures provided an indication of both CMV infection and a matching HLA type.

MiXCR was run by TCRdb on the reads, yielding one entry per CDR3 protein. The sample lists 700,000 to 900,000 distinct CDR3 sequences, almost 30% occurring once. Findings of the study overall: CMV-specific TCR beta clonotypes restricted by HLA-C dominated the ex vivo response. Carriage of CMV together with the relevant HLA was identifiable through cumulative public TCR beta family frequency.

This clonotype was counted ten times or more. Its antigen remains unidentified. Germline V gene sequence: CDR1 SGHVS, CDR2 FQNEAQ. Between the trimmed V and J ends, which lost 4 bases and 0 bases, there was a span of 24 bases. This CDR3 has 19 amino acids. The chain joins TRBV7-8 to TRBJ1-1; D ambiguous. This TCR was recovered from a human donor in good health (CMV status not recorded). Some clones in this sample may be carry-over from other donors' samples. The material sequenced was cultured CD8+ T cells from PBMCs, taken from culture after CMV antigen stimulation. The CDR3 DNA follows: TGTGCCAGCAGCTCTACCCCGGTCGGCTCAGCCTCGATGAACACTGAAGCTTTCTTT. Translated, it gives CASSSTPVGSASMNTEAFF.